This T cell receptor (beta chain) was identified in a study of immune cell composition in non-small cell lung cancer. Study-wide results and caveats: No significant correlation existed between pack-years smoked and tumour clonality.

The sample holds a few counts of this clone. What it binds is unknown. Normal lung was sampled as far from the tumour as possible, at least 3 cm. Clones were sequenced by immunoSEQ multiplex PCR, and TCRdb holds only the in-frame ones, with some missing. The profile shows 1,500 to 2,000 clones, about four fifths of them singletons. The ends were cut back, 1 base at V and 4 bases at J, with 8 bases in the middle. The CDR3 extends over 13 amino acids. Germline CDR1 and CDR2: SGHRS and YFSETQ. Sequencing was carried out using non-adjacent lung tissue. The TCR was taken from a human donor with non-small cell lung cancer. The genes are TRBV5-1 and TRBJ1-1, with D tentatively TRBD1 (5 bases). The CDR3 bases are TGCGCCAGCAGCTTGCAGGGTGTCACTGAAGCTTTCTTT. Translated, it gives CASSLQGVTEAFF.